What follows are 32 T cell receptor beta chains derived from one specimen sequenced in a study of control samples from healthy donors and cancer patients. Some clones are missing from TCRdb's copy, which holds only in-frame ones; the method was immunoSEQ multiplex PCR. The data contain approximately 140,000 clones, roughly 94% of them seen just once; the ten biggest clones take up approximately 14%. The sample taken for sequencing was blood. The receptors here all came from a man aged 35-49 years in good health.

The chain uses TRBV6-5 and TRBJ2-1; 7 bases fit TRBD1. The V and J ends lost 3 bases and 9 bases, in that order; junction bases with no gene match: 5. The CDR3 is 13 residues long. The germline gives CDR1 MNHEY, CDR2 SVGAGI. CDR3 nucleotides: TGTGCCAGCAGTTATCGACAGGGCGGTGAGCAGTTCTTC. Protein: CASSYRQGGEQFF.

Ten or more counts support this clone. V gene TRBV9 combines with J gene TRBJ2-7; TRBD2 aligns across 9 bases. Losses at the gene ends were 0 bases for V and 5 bases for J; bases not matched to a gene: 6. The CDR3 spans 15 residues. Germline CDR1 SGDLS, CDR2 YYNGEE. CDR3 nucleotide sequence: TGTGCCAGCAGCGTAGGGGCGGGAGGGCGCCACGAGCAGTACTTC. It is translated as CASSVGAGGRHEQYF.

The rearrangement links TRBV6-5 to TRBJ1-5; a weak D match, TRBD1 (5 bases). Germline V CDR1 and CDR2: MNHEY, SVGAGI. The V gene lost 6 bases and the J gene lost 1 base, with 13 bases spanning the gap. The CDR3 is 15 amino acids. Here the CDR3 reads CASRGDRGSNQPQHF. The CDR3 DNA is TGTGCCAGCAGGGGGGACCGGGGCAGCAATCAGCCCCAGCATTTT.

The rearrangement joins TRBV6-5 to TRBJ1-2; D might be TRBD1 (5 bases). The germline CDR1 and CDR2 sequences are MNHEY and SVGAGI. The ends were cut back, 8 bases at V and 8 bases at J, with 18 bases in the middle. The CDR3 covers 13 residues. This CDR3 is CASSGPGFGGYTF. In DNA, the CDR3 is TGTGCCAGCTCGGGTCCAGGGTTTGGCGGCTACACCTTC.

V usage is TRBV7-2 and J usage is TRBJ2-1; 12 bases fit TRBD2. Trimming took 5 bases from V and 5 from J; bases not matched to a gene: 7. In germline, CDR1 is SGHTA, CDR2 FQGNSA. There are 16 residues in the CDR3. CDR3 bases: TGTGCCAGCAGCACCCGACTAGCGGGGGAGAACAATGAGCAGTTCTTC. Translated: CASSTRLAGENNEQFF.

V is TRBV28 and J is TRBJ2-4; 8 bases are shared with TRBD1. Germline CDR1 is MDHEN and CDR2 is SYDVKM. The CDR3 is 16 amino acids. V shed 5 bases and J 9 bases; nucleotides not matched to a gene: 15. CDR3 loop: CASSPPGQGLSGIQYF. DNA of the CDR3: TGTGCCAGCAGTCCCCCCGGACAGGGCCTCTCGGGCATTCAGTACTTC.

CDR3: CASSPRPGTGGKGEDTQYF. The CDR3 region has the DNA TGTGCCAGCAGCCCACGTCCCGGGACAGGGGGCAAGGGAGAAGATACGCAGTATTTT. The chain has TRBV7-9 and TRBJ2-3, with 12 nucleotides matching TRBD1. The junction had 17 bases not matched to a gene; V was cut back by 5 bases and J by 5 bases. The CDR3 sequence is 19 residues long. CDR1 is SEHNR and CDR2 is FQNEAQ in the germline V gene (reference sequence).

The chain has TRBV27 and TRBJ2-1; D possibly corresponds to TRBD1 (6 bases). The CDR3 is made up of 15 amino acids. V shed 8 bases and J shed 4 bases, with 18 bases lying between them. Germline-derived CDR1 and CDR2 are MNHEY and SMNVEV (reference sequence). The CDR3 sequence is CASFPQGRVYNEQFF. The CDR3 coding sequence is TGTGCCAGCTTCCCACAGGGAAGGGTTTACAATGAGCAGTTCTTC.

V gene TRBV7-6 combines with J gene TRBJ1-1, with a weak D call TRBD1 (5 bases). Germline V CDR1 and CDR2: SGHVS, FNYEAQ. CDR3 size: 15 residues. Trimming cost V 5 bases and J 5 bases, with 18 bases left between them. CDR3: CASSPYLREGTEAFF. As DNA, the CDR3 is TGTGCCAGCAGCCCTTATCTCAGGGAGGGGACTGAAGCTTTCTTT.

The chain recombines TRBV11-2 with TRBJ1-1; TRBD1 might be the D (5 bases). The germline CDR1 and CDR2 sequences are SGHAT and FQNNGV. The V and J ends lost 1 base and 11 bases respectively, with 14 bases between them. This CDR3 has 13 amino acids. CDR3 bases: TGTGCCAGCAGCTTAGTGAATTGGGACTTGGCTTTCTTT. Translation: CASSLVNWDLAFF. The full variable domain, its missing parts supplied by reference TRBV11-2 and TRBJ1-1, is EAGVAQSPRYKIIEKRQSVAFWCNPISGHATLYWYQQILGQGPKLLIQFQNNGVVDDSQLPKDRFSAERLKGVDSTLKIQPAKLEDSAVYLCASSLVNWDLAFFGQGTRLTVV.

The chain employs TRBV6-5 and TRBJ1-3; D unresolved. This CDR3 region has 15 residues. Germline CDR1 is MNHEY and CDR2 is SVGAGI. V was clipped by 2 bases and J by 0 bases, with 8 bases between them. This chain's CDR3 is CASSYGLGSGNTIYF. As DNA, the CDR3 is TGTGCCAGCAGTTACGGCCTCGGCTCTGGAAACACCATATATTTT.

The rearrangement links TRBV6-5 to TRBJ2-1; 12 bases map to TRBD2. This CDR3 spans 15 amino acids. Germline assignment: CDR1 MNHEY and CDR2 SVGAGI. The trim removed 6 bases at V and 4 bases at J, leaving 4 bases unmatched. This CDR3 is CASSQTSGSYNEQFF. The CDR3 DNA is TGTGCCAGCAGCCAGACTAGCGGGAGTTACAATGAGCAGTTCTTC.

The rearrangement uses TRBV5-6 and TRBJ1-1; no reliable D call. V was pared by 4 bases and J by 3 bases, with 10 bases between. Germline V lookup: CDR1 SGHDT, CDR2 YYEEEE. The CDR3 is 13 residues long. The chain's CDR3 is CASSQTLYTEAFF. In DNA, the CDR3 is TGTGCCAGCAGCCAGACCCTCTACACTGAAGCTTTCTTT.

This chain joins TRBV7-6 and TRBJ1-3; D possibly corresponds to TRBD1 (6 bases). Germline CDR1 and CDR2: SGHVS and FNYEAQ. The CDR3 spans 18 residues. The V and J ends lost 1 base and 0 bases respectively, with 16 bases between them. The CDR3 coding sequence is TGTGCCAGCAGCTTAGTTGCGCGACAGGTTAGCTCTGGAAACACCATATATTTT. Translated, it gives CASSLVARQVSSGNTIYF.

The chain is built from TRBV6-5 and TRBJ1-1, with unresolved D. Germline V gene data show CDR1 as MNHEY and CDR2 as SVGAGI. This CDR3 contains 13 residues. V gave up 0 bases and J gave up 8 bases, with 10 bases separating them. In nucleotides, the CDR3 is TGTGCCAGCAGTTACTCGAGACAAGGGGAAGCTTTCTTT. The encoded protein is CASSYSRQGEAFF.

V usage is TRBV9 and J usage is TRBJ2-2; 9 nucleotides align to TRBD1. CDR3 length equals 17 residues. Germline CDR1 and CDR2: SGDLS and YYNGEE. V trimming: 3 bases; J trimming: 6 bases; junction bases outside the gene matches: 12. The CDR3 spells CASSADRGGSLAGELFF. In DNA form, the CDR3 reads TGTGCCAGCAGCGCGGACAGGGGTGGGTCCCTGGCCGGGGAGCTGTTTTTT.

V is TRBV5-4 and J is TRBJ2-5, with D possibly being TRBD1 (8 bases). Germline CDR1 and CDR2: SGHNT and YYREEE (reference sequence). This CDR3 has 15 amino acids. The V gene lost 4 bases and the J gene lost 2 bases, with 15 bases spanning the gap. This CDR3 reads CASSDEQGGQETQYF. In DNA form, the CDR3 reads TGTGCCAGCAGCGACGAACAGGGGGGGCAAGAGACCCAGTACTTC.

The chain joins TRBV5-1 to TRBJ1-1; D gene ambiguous. The CDR3 extends over 15 amino acids. Germline V gene lookup returns CDR1 SGHRS and CDR2 YFSETQ. V lost 1 base, J lost 1 base, and 11 bases lay in between. DNA of the CDR3: TGCGCCAGCAGCTTGACGCTCTCGGGGAACACTGAAGCTTTCTTT. Translation: CASSLTLSGNTEAFF.

CDR3 loop: CASSPTDRARQPQHF. The DNA for the CDR3 is TGCGCCAGCAGCCCCACGGACAGGGCTCGTCAGCCCCAGCATTTT. The genes are TRBV4-1 and TRBJ1-5; 8 bases are a match to TRBD1. The CDR3 spans 15 residues. The germline gives CDR1 MGHRA, CDR2 YSYEKL. The V and J ends lost 4 bases and 6 bases, in that order; junction bases with no gene match: 8.

The CDR3 reads CATGTPYLNEQFF. The CDR3 bases are TGTGCCACCGGGACACCCTACTTGAATGAGCAGTTCTTC. This chain connects TRBV24-1 to TRBJ2-1; possible D gene TRBD1, 6 bases. CDR1 is KGHDR, CDR2 SFDVKD, per germline. The CDR3 covers 13 residues. V lost 9 bases, J lost 7 bases, and 15 bases lay in between.

J is TRBJ1-6 and V is TRBV27; maybe TRBD1 (6 bases). Trimming removed 6 bases from V and 7 bases from J, with 13 bases in between. Germline V gives CDR1 MNHEY, CDR2 SMNVEV (reference sequence). The CDR3 runs 14 residues. CDR3 bases: TGTGCCAGCAGCCGACAGGCGACAAATTCACCCCTCCACTTT. Its translation: CASSRQATNSPLHF.

This clone appeared many times. CDR3 residues: CASSPAGALEAFF. The CDR3 nucleotides read TGTGCCAGCAGCCCCGCAGGGGCTCTTGAAGCTTTCTTT. V gene TRBV7-9 combines with J gene TRBJ1-1; a possible D gene is TRBD1 (6 bases). CDR1 SEHNR and CDR2 FQNEAQ come from the germline V gene (reference sequence). The V and J ends lost 5 bases and 7 bases respectively, with 14 bases between them. This CDR3 is built from 13 residues.

This chain joins TRBV5-4 and TRBJ1-1; D is perhaps TRBD1 (5 bases). The CDR3 is 12 amino acids. V was clipped by 4 bases and J by 7 bases, with 11 bases between them. Germline loops: CDR1 SGHNT, CDR2 YYREEE (reference sequence). The CDR3 region has the DNA TGTGCCAGCAGCGGGGCGGGGATTGAAGCTTTCTTT. Encoded protein: CASSGAGIEAFF.

The rearrangement joins TRBV9 to TRBJ1-5; 7 nucleotides line up with TRBD1. Germline V gene sequence: CDR1 SGDLS, CDR2 YYNGEE. The CDR3 covers 19 residues. Losses at the gene ends were 5 bases for V and 0 bases for J; bases not matched to a gene: 17. The CDR3 DNA is TGTGCCAGCAGGCTGAAAGGGGGCGAAGGTTTTAATAGCAATCAGCCCCAGCATTTT. It is translated as CASRLKGGEGFNSNQPQHF.

The chain uses TRBV6-5 and TRBJ2-2, with 8 bases identical to TRBD1. The V segment lost 4 bases and the J segment 7 bases; nucleotides outside the gene matches: 11. CDR3 length: 16 residues. Germline-derived CDR1 and CDR2 are MNHEY and SVGAGI. The CDR3 nucleotides read TGTGCCAGCAGTTCTACCCGGACAGGGAGTATCGGGGAGCTGTTTTTT. Protein product: CASSSTRTGSIGELFF.

The chain couples TRBV6-5 to TRBJ2-1; D unresolved. Germline loops: CDR1 MNHEY, CDR2 SVGAGI. V gave up 2 bases and J gave up 8 bases, with 7 bases separating them. CDR3 length: 12 amino acids. This chain's CDR3 is CASSYNGYEQFF. The CDR3, as DNA: TGTGCCAGCAGTTACAATGGGTATGAGCAGTTCTTC.

The chain couples TRBV4-3 to TRBJ1-5, with D perhaps matching TRBD1 (6 bases). The CDR3 is made up of 15 amino acids. CDR1 is LGHNA, CDR2 YSLEER, per germline. Trimming removed 3 bases at V and 0 bases at J, with 9 bases between. The CDR3, as DNA: TGCGCCAGCAGCCACAACAGGGCTAGCAATCAGCCCCAGCATTTT. Residues: CASSHNRASNQPQHF.

The rearrangement joins TRBV5-1 to TRBJ1-1; 9 nucleotides align to TRBD1. Germline V gene sequence: CDR1 SGHRS, CDR2 YFSETQ. Germline trimming cut 1 base from V and 1 base from J; bases unmatched to any gene: 2. This CDR3 is 15 amino acids long. The CDR3 loop is CASSLRTGANTEAFF. In nucleotides, the CDR3 is TGCGCCAGCAGCTTGAGGACAGGGGCGAACACTGAAGCTTTCTTT.

V is TRBV4-3 and J is TRBJ2-7, with 9 bases identical to TRBD1. The junction had 3 bases not matched to a gene; V was cut back by 0 bases and J by 0 bases. CDR1 is LGHNA and CDR2 is YSLEER in the germline V gene. The CDR3 runs 16 residues. The CDR3 sequence is CASSQDGTGSSYEQYF. CDR3 bases: TGCGCCAGCAGCCAAGATGGGACAGGGAGCTCCTACGAGCAGTACTTC.

This clone was observed once. The chain employs TRBV7-2 and TRBJ2-5, with 13 bases fitting TRBD2. Trimming took 0 bases from V and 0 from J; bases not matched to a gene: 1. The CDR3 runs 17 residues. Germline assignment: CDR1 SGHTA and CDR2 FQGNSA. CDR3 in DNA: TGTGCCAGCAGCTTAGCACTAGCGGGGGGGTACCAAGAGACCCAGTACTTC. It yields the protein CASSLALAGGYQETQYF.

The table lists this clone with a few counts. The V and J genes are TRBV6-1 and TRBJ1-2; 9 positions match TRBD1. With V trimmed by 2 bases and J by 8 bases, 6 bases remained unmatched. The germline gives CDR1 MNHNS, CDR2 SASEGT. CDR3 length equals 14 residues. CDR3 bases: TGTGCCAGCAGTGAAAACAGGGGGCGCAGGGGCTACACCTTC. Its translation is CASSENRGRRGYTF.

The chain couples TRBV2 to TRBJ2-2; TRBD1 might be the D (6 bases). Germline-derived CDR1 and CDR2 are SNHLY and FYNNEI. The CDR3 runs 18 residues. V dropped 2 bases and J dropped 6 bases, with 22 bases sitting between them. The CDR3 protein is CASSEQGQGTALAGELFF. The CDR3 DNA reads as TGTGCCAGCAGTGAACAGGGGCAGGGGACGGCTTTGGCCGGGGAGCTGTTTTTT.